A selection of T cell receptor beta chains follows, all from one sample in a study of blood T cell repertoires in COVID-19. Clones were read by immunoSEQ multiplex PCR, and TCRdb kept only the in-frame ones, dropping some. The sample consists of roughly 150,000 clones, just over 90% of them appearing once. The sequenced sample was peripheral blood. The origin of the receptors is a man younger than 30 with COVID-19, enrolled during active disease. Each CDR3 is given with its conserved first and last residue. A D gene is named only where the DNA matches it firmly. Clone size is shown for a subset of rows, as once, few, many or a class of expanded clone.

clone_size j_call v_call d_call cdr3_aa cdr3_nt
- TRBJ1-3 TRBV18 - CASSPNRDKGNTIYF TGTGCCAGCTCACCGAACCGGGATAAGGGAAACACCATATATTTT
once TRBJ1-5 TRBV6-5 - CASSPEQGSWQPQHF TGTGCCAGCAGTCCTGAACAGGGTTCTTGGCAGCCCCAGCATTTT
- TRBJ2-1 TRBV10-3 TRBD2 CAARTSGRVRDEQFF TGTGCCGCCCGGACTAGCGGGAGAGTGAGGGATGAGCAGTTCTTC
- TRBJ1-2 TRBV28 TRBD1 CASSHDREVFGYTF TGTGCCAGCAGTCACGACAGGGAGGTATTTGGCTACACCTTC
once TRBJ2-7 TRBV14 TRBD2 CASSQIIAGVGYEQYF TGTGCCAGCAGCCAAATAATAGCGGGAGTCGGTTACGAGCAGTACTTC
- TRBJ2-7 TRBV7-2 - CASSYGTGGYEQYF TGTGCCAGCAGCTACGGGACTGGCGGATACGAGCAGTACTTC
- TRBJ1-2 TRBV6-6 - CASSPMASVGYTF TGTGCCAGCAGCCCGATGGCCTCAGTTGGCTACACCTTC
- TRBJ2-7 TRBV9 TRBD2 CASSPPGLAGAYEQYF TGTGCCAGCAGCCCCCCCGGACTAGCGGGAGCCTACGAGCAGTACTTC
- TRBJ2-1 TRBV7-2 TRBD2 CASSPRAGGPMYEQFF TGTGCCAGCAGTCCTAGAGCGGGAGGGCCTATGTATGAGCAGTTCTTC
- TRBJ2-1 TRBV7-9 - CASSSTGRVWHNEQFF TGTGCCAGCAGCTCCACAGGGCGCGTCTGGCACAATGAGCAGTTCTTC
- TRBJ1-5 TRBV5-6 - CASTISNSRGGLNQPQHF TGTGCCAGCACCATTTCAAATAGCCGCGGGGGTCTTAATCAGCCCCAGCATTTT
- TRBJ1-1 TRBV30 - CAWSGGVEAFF TGTGCCTGGAGCGGAGGTGTTGAAGCTTTCTTT
- TRBJ2-3 TRBV18 TRBD2 CASSPPASGRVDTQYF TGTGCCAGCTCACCACCAGCTAGCGGGAGGGTCGATACGCAGTATTTT
- TRBJ1-2 TRBV30 TRBD1 CAWSGGTGEANYGYTF TGTGCCTGGAGTGGAGGGACAGGGGAGGCGAACTATGGCTACACCTTC
- TRBJ2-7 TRBV29-1 TRBD1 CSVRERGTGVYEQYF TGCAGCGTTCGTGAACGCGGGACAGGGGTTTACGAGCAGTACTTC
few TRBJ2-2 TRBV6-6 TRBD1 CASSTRTGVGTGELFF TGTGCCAGCAGTACTCGGACAGGGGTGGGCACCGGGGAGCTGTTTTTT
- TRBJ2-7 TRBV6-5 TRBD1 CASSYTATGTEQYF TGTGCCAGCAGTTACACGGCGACAGGGACCGAGCAGTACTTC
- TRBJ2-1 TRBV5-5 TRBD2 CASSRRLAAIRYNEQFF TGTGCCAGCAGCCGCCGACTAGCGGCCATACGTTACAATGAGCAGTTCTTC
- TRBJ2-2 TRBV28 TRBD2 CASSPLRLAGRTGELFF TGTGCCAGCAGTCCCCTCCGACTAGCGGGAAGAACCGGGGAGCTGTTTTTT
- TRBJ2-1 TRBV7-3 TRBD2 CASSLTLAAHNEQFF TGTGCCAGCAGCTTAACACTAGCGGCTCACAATGAGCAGTTCTTC
- TRBJ1-4 TRBV2 TRBD1 CAIRGDRGEKLLF TGTGCCATTCGGGGCGACAGGGGAGAAAAACTGCTTTTT
- TRBJ2-7 TRBV6-5 - CASSSDRYEQYF TGTGCCAGCAGTTCTGACAGGTACGAGCAGTACTTC
once TRBJ1-1 TRBV28 TRBD1 CASSLVWDRSSTEAFF TGTGCCAGCAGTTTAGTTTGGGACAGGTCGTCCACTGAAGCTTTCTTT
- TRBJ2-7 TRBV6-2/TRBV6-3 - CASSHPSGQGTYEQYF TGTGCCAGCAGTCACCCCTCAGGCCAGGGAACCTACGAGCAGTACTTC
- TRBJ2-6 TRBV3-1/TRBV3-2 TRBD2 CASSQRGATTGANVLTF TGTGCCAGCAGCCAGCGGGGGGCTACTACTGGGGCCAACGTCCTGACTTTC
- TRBJ2-7 TRBV6-1 TRBD1 CASSDLGQGTYEQYF TGTGCCAGCAGTGATCTGGGACAGGGCACCTACGAGCAGTACTTC
- TRBJ1-2 TRBV19 - CASSTGIQWNYGYTF TGTGCCAGTAGTACGGGGATACAGTGGAACTATGGCTACACCTTC
- TRBJ2-3 TRBV10-3 TRBD1 CAISESGTGATDTQYF TGTGCCATCAGTGAGTCTGGGACAGGGGCAACAGATACGCAGTATTTT
once TRBJ1-5 TRBV6-6 - CASSYVRGNQPQHF TGTGCCAGCAGTTACGTCCGAGGGAATCAGCCCCAGCATTTT
- TRBJ2-7 TRBV27 TRBD2 CASKEGLAYEQYF TGTGCCAGCAAGGAGGGACTAGCCTACGAGCAGTACTTC
- TRBJ2-1 TRBV3-1/TRBV3-2 TRBD2 CASSQGSGRLYNEQFF TGTGCCAGCAGCCAGGGTAGCGGGAGGCTATACAATGAGCAGTTCTTC
- TRBJ2-2 TRBV6-7 TRBD2 CANASGENTGELFF TGTGCCAATGCTAGCGGGGAGAACACCGGGGAGCTGTTTTTT
- TRBJ1-3 TRBV7-9 TRBD1 CASSYTGDSGNTIYF TGTGCCAGCAGCTATACAGGGGACTCTGGAAACACCATATATTTT
few TRBJ2-7 TRBV21-1 - CASSSTGQGVCYEQYF TGTGCCAGCAGCTCGACCGGACAGGGGGTCTGTTACGAGCAGTACTTC
- TRBJ2-4 TRBV28 TRBD1 CASTPGTAKNIQYF TGTGCCAGCACTCCCGGGACAGCTAAAAACATTCAGTACTTC
- TRBJ1-2 TRBV25-1 TRBD1 CASSDRGYYGYTF TGTGCCAGCAGTGACAGGGGGTACTATGGCTACACCTTC
- TRBJ2-1 TRBV30 TRBD2 CAWSVGAGEVNEQFF TGTGCCTGGAGTGTAGGAGCGGGAGAGGTCAATGAGCAGTTCTTC
- TRBJ2-3 TRBV7-3 - CASSLKARESADTQYF TGTGCCAGCAGCTTAAAAGCTCGGGAGTCGGCAGATACGCAGTATTTT
- TRBJ2-4 TRBV5-6 - CASSLPGEGNIQYF TGTGCCAGCAGCTTACCAGGGGAGGGAAACATTCAGTACTTC
- TRBJ2-7 TRBV7-8 TRBD2 CASSLWASGNYEQYF TGTGCCAGCAGCTTATGGGCTAGCGGGAACTACGAGCAGTACTTC